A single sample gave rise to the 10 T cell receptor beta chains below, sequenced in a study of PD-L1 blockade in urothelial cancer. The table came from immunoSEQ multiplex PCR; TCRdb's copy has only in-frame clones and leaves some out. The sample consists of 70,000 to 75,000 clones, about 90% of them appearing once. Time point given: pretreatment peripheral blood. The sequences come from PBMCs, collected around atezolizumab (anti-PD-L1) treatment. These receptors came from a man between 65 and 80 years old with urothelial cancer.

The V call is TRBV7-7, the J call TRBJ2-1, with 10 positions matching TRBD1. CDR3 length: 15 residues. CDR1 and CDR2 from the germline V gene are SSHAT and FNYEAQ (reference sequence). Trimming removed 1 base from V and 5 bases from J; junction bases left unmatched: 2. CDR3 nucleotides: TGTGCCAGCAGCTTAGGGGACAGGGGCCACAATGAGCAGTTCTTC. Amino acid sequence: CASSLGDRGHNEQFF.

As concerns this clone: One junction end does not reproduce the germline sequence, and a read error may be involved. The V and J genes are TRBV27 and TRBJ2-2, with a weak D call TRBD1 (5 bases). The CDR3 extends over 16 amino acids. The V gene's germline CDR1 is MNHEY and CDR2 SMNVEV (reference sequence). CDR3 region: CASSLSRQLNTGELFF. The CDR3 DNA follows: TGTGCCAGCAGTCTATCCCGACAGCTGAACACCGGGGAGCTGTTTTTT.

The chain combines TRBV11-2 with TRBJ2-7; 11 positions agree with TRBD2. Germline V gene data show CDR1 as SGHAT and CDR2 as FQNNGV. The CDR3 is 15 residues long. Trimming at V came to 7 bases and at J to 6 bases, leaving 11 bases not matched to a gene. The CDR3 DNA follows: TGTGCCAGCACCCCGCAGGGGCTAGCGGGAGGCGAGCAGTACTTC. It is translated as CASTPQGLAGGEQYF.

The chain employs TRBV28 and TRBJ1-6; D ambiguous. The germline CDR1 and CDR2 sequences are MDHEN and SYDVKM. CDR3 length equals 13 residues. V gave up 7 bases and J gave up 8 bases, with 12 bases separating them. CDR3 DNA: TGTGCCAGCAACCCCAAGGGAGATTCACCCCTCCACTTT. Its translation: CASNPKGDSPLHF.

CDR3 amino acids: CASSFFPGGSSAGELFF. In nucleotides, the CDR3 is TGTGCCAGCAGTTTTTTTCCAGGGGGCAGTTCGGCCGGGGAGCTGTTTTTT. The chain carries TRBV28 and TRBJ2-2, with 8 bases lining up with TRBD1. The germline V gene encodes CDR1 MDHEN and CDR2 SYDVKM. Trimming took 3 bases from V and 6 from J; bases not matched to a gene: 12. The CDR3 totals 17 residues.

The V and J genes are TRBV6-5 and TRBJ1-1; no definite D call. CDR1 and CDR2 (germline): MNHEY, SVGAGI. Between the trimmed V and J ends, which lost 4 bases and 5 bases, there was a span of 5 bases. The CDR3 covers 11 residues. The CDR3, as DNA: TGTGCCAGCAGTTCATTTACTGAAGCTTTCTTT. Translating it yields CASSSFTEAFF.

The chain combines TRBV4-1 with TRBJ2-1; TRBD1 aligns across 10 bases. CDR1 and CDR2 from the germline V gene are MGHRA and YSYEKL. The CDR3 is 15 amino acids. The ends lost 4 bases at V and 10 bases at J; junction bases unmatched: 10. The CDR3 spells CASSLGQGVSREQFF. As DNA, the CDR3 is TGCGCCAGCAGCCTCGGACAGGGGGTGAGTCGGGAGCAGTTCTTC.

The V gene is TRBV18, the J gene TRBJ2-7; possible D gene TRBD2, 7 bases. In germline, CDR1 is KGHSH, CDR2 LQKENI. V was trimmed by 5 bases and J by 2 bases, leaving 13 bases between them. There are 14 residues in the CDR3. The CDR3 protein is CASSDLGGPYEQYF. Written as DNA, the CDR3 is TGTGCCAGCTCAGATCTGGGGGGGCCCTACGAGCAGTACTTC.

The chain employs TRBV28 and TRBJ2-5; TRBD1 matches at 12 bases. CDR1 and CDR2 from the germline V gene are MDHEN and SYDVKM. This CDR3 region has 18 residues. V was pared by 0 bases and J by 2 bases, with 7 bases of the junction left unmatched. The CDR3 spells CASSLWGPGQGAQETQYF. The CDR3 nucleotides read TGTGCCAGCAGTTTATGGGGCCCGGGACAGGGGGCTCAAGAGACCCAGTACTTC.

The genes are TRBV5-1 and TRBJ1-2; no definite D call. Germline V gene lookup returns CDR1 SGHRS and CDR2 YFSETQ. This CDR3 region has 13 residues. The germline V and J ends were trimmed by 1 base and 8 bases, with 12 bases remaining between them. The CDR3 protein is CASSLLTTMGYTF. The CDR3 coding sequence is TGCGCCAGCAGCTTGCTTACAACTATGGGCTACACCTTC.